Below are 32 T cell receptor beta chains sequenced from a single sample in a study of regulatory T cells in long-lasting Graves disease. The time point was: newly diagnosed GD, antithyroid drugs for less than 3 months. The TCR library used RNA extracted from PBMCs. Both iRepertoire HTBI primers and Arm-PCR of CDR3 regions were used to build the TCR beta libraries. TCRdb independently ran MiXCR on the multiplex PCR reads; one entry per CDR3 protein. This table has over 450,000 distinct CDR3 sequences, around 12% appearing once. Another study also made use of these data, one on T cells in Graves' hyperthyroidism and ophthalmopathy.

The input for sequencing was peripheral blood mononuclear cells (PBMCs), taken at new diagnosis, from a patient treated with antithyroid drugs. These TCRs come from a woman in her 30s with Graves disease.

V usage is TRBV28 and J usage is TRBJ1-5; D is unresolved. The CDR3 has 15 amino acids. The V gene lost 3 bases and the J gene lost 0 bases, with 9 bases spanning the gap. Germline V gene lookup returns CDR1 MDHEN and CDR2 SYDVKM. CDR3 in DNA: TGTGCCAGCAGTTTTCGTCGGGATAGCAATCAGCCCCAGCATTTT. Its translation: CASSFRRDSNQPQHF.

This clonotype appeared many times. The chain employs TRBV28 and TRBJ2-7; D is possibly TRBD1 (5 bases). V was pared by 5 bases and J by 3 bases, with 11 bases between. CDR1 and CDR2 from the germline V gene are MDHEN and SYDVKM. The CDR3 contains 13 residues. The CDR3 DNA follows: TGTGCCAGCAGTATACAGGCTCGCTACGAGCAGTACTTC. Translating gives CASSIQARYEQYF.

This clonotype was observed at least ten times. This chain uses TRBV5-1 with TRBJ1-2, with D possibly matching TRBD1 (6 bases). The germline gives CDR1 SGHRS, CDR2 YFSETQ. Trimming took off 2 bases at V and 9 bases at J, with 23 bases between the two ends. The CDR3 has 16 amino acids. CDR3 bases: TGCGCCAGCAGCTTTGGCCTAAGTACAGGGATGAGGAGCTACACCTTC. Encoded protein: CASSFGLSTGMRSYTF.

This clonotype occurred many times. V is TRBV4-1 and J is TRBJ2-7; TRBD2 agrees at 7 bases. The V segment lost 1 base and the J segment 4 bases; nucleotides outside the gene matches: 7. The CDR3 runs 15 residues. Germline-derived CDR1 and CDR2 are MGHRA and YSYEKL. CDR3 region: CASSQGALASYEQYF. The CDR3 DNA reads TGCGCCAGCAGCCAAGGGGCACTAGCGTCGTACGAGCAGTACTTC.

About this clonotype: A much larger clone differs from this one at a single base, so this may be a read error. CDR3 region: CARSPWREITYEQYF. Here the CDR3 DNA reads TGTGCCAGGTCCCCCTGGCGGGAGATTACCTACGAGCAGTACTTC. J is TRBJ2-7 and V is TRBV19; TRBD2 matches 7 bases. CDR3 length: 15 amino acids. Trimming cost V 9 bases and J 2 bases; bases outside gene matches: 13. CDR1 and CDR2 (germline): LNHDA, SQIVND (reference sequence).

This clonotype came up many times. The chain employs TRBV20-1 and TRBJ2-3; 8 positions match TRBD2. The CDR3 is made up of 16 amino acids. Per germline, CDR1 DFQATT and CDR2 SNEGSKA (reference sequence). The junction had 9 bases not matched to a gene; V was cut back by 0 bases and J by 4 bases. CDR3 nucleotide sequence: TGCAGTGCTAGAGATCCTCAGCGGGAGTCTCCAGATACGCAGTATTTT. It translates to CSARDPQRESPDTQYF.

This clonotype was found many times. The chain couples TRBV5-1 to TRBJ1-1; D is uncertain. V was clipped by 4 bases and J by 7 bases, with 17 bases between them. The CDR3 totals 14 residues. Germline CDR1 reads SGHRS; CDR2 reads YFSETQ. Here the CDR3 reads CASSPGGRHLEAFF. DNA for the CDR3: TGCGCCAGCAGCCCCGGAGGGAGGCACCTTGAAGCTTTCTTT.

Many counts were recorded for this clonotype. The chain combines TRBV5-1 with TRBJ2-3; D gene ambiguous. Germline assignment: CDR1 SGHRS and CDR2 YFSETQ. V lost 3 bases and J lost 0, with 8 bases in between. The CDR3 runs to 14 residues. The CDR3 sequence is CASSWMTSTDTQYF. The CDR3 DNA follows: TGCGCCAGCAGCTGGATGACTAGCACAGATACGCAGTATTTT.

This clonotype was seen many times. The V and J genes are TRBV6-1 and TRBJ1-5; D might be TRBD1 (5 bases). The length of the CDR3 is 14 residues. The V gene's germline CDR1 is MNHNS and CDR2 SASEGT. V was pared by 5 bases and J by 0 bases, with 8 bases between. CDR3 DNA sequence: TGTGCCAGCAGTCTAGGGGTTAGCAATCAGCCCCAGCATTTT. Residues: CASSLGVSNQPQHF.

The chain recombines TRBV14 with TRBJ2-7, with 14 bases fitting TRBD2. Trimming cost V 0 bases and J 3 bases; bases outside gene matches: 10. Germline V gene sequence: CDR1 SGHDN, CDR2 FVKESK. The CDR3 is 19 residues long. CDR3 sequence: CASSQDRLAGGPKIYEQYF. The DNA for the CDR3 is TGTGCCAGCAGCCAAGATCGACTAGCGGGAGGGCCTAAGATCTACGAGCAGTACTTC. The full variable domain, completed using reference TRBV14 and TRBJ2-7, is EAGVTQFPSHSVIEKGQTVTLRCDPISGHDNLYWYRRVMGKEIKFLLHFVKESKQDESGMPNNRFLAERTGGTYSTLKVQPAELEDSGVYFCASSQDRLAGGPKIYEQYFGPGTRLTVT.

This clonotype was picked up many times. The chain combines TRBV4-1 with TRBJ2-7; D possibly corresponds to TRBD1 (5 bases). Germline V gene sequence: CDR1 MGHRA, CDR2 YSYEKL. V was cut by 0 bases and J by 0 bases, with 12 bases left in between. The CDR3 has 16 amino acids. For the CDR3, the DNA is TGCGCCAGCAGCCAAGATTCGACAGAGAGCTCCTACGAGCAGTACTTC. Protein product: CASSQDSTESSYEQYF.

This clonotype was recorded many times. The chain employs TRBV24-1 and TRBJ2-3; TRBD1 or TRBD2 may be the D gene (5 bases each). V gave up 4 bases and J gave up 0 bases, with 16 bases separating them. The CDR3 loop spans 17 amino acids. Germline CDR1 KGHDR, CDR2 SFDVKD. CDR3 DNA sequence: TGTGCCACCAGTGAGTCACAGCACAGGACTAGCACAGATACGCAGTATTTT. Its protein is CATSESQHRTSTDTQYF.

The sample holds a few counts of this clonotype. J is TRBJ2-1 and V is TRBV3-1; maybe TRBD1 (5 bases). The germline V and J ends were trimmed by 4 bases and 11 bases, with 15 bases remaining between them. The CDR3 is made up of 13 amino acids. The germline V gene has CDR1 LGHDT and CDR2 YNNKEL (reference sequence). CDR3 sequence: CASSLPGSRKQFF. CDR3 sequence (DNA): TGTGCCAGCAGCCTTCCAGGGTCACGGAAGCAGTTCTTC.

This clonotype was counted between two and nine times. The chain combines TRBV7-9 with TRBJ1-1; 7 bases align to TRBD1. V lost 8 bases and J lost 4; bases outside the gene matches: 4. The CDR3 consists of 12 residues. The V gene's germline CDR1 is SEHNR and CDR2 FQNEAQ (reference sequence). This chain's CDR3 is CASRRDSTEAFF. The DNA of the CDR3 is TGTGCCAGCCGCCGGGACAGCACTGAAGCTTTCTTT.

The rearrangement links TRBV6-2 or TRBV6-3 to TRBJ1-3; D unresolved. V lost 5 bases to trimming and J lost 3 bases, with 8 bases between them. Looked up from germline, CDR1 is MNHEY and CDR2 is SVGEGT. This CDR3 has 13 residues. The CDR3 DNA follows: TGTGCCAGCAGTGAAGCAGTTGGAAACACCATATATTTT. Its translation: CASSEAVGNTIYF.

This clonotype was observed at least ten times. The V and J genes are TRBV11-1 and TRBJ2-2; D gene ambiguous. The V end lost 5 bases, the J end lost 3 bases, and 10 bases lay between the germline ends. CDR3 length equals 14 residues. Germline V lookup: CDR1 SGHAT, CDR2 FQDESV (reference sequence). The CDR3: CASSDTAYTGELFF. CDR3 DNA: TGTGCCAGCAGCGACACAGCTTACACCGGGGAGCTGTTTTTT.

This clonotype was seen many times. The chain joins TRBV29-1 to TRBJ1-1, with a possible D match to TRBD1 (6 bases). Looked up from germline, CDR1 is SQVTM and CDR2 is ANQGSEA. The V and J ends lost 6 bases and 2 bases respectively, with 13 bases between them. The CDR3 runs to 13 residues. CDR3 DNA: TGCAGCGTAGTAGGGACACCCAACACTGAAGCTTTCTTT. Its protein product is CSVVGTPNTEAFF.

This clonotype was recorded a few times. The chain couples TRBV20-1 to TRBJ1-5; weak D call: TRBD1 (5 bases). CDR3 length: 12 amino acids. The V end was cut by 3 bases, the J end by 3 bases, with 6 bases between. In germline, CDR1 is DFQATT, CDR2 SNEGSKA (reference sequence). The CDR3 protein is CSARTVNQPQHF. The CDR3 DNA reads as TGCAGTGCTAGGACAGTCAATCAGCCCCAGCATTTT.

The rearrangement joins TRBV3-1 to TRBJ2-7, with D perhaps assigned TRBD1 or TRBD2 (5 bases each). There are 13 residues in the CDR3. The V end lost 3 bases, the J end lost 4 bases, and 10 bases lay between the germline ends. The V gene's germline CDR1 is LGHDT and CDR2 YNNKEL (reference sequence). Written as DNA, the CDR3 is TGTGCCAGCAGCCAGTACGGGGCTTACGAGCAGTACTTC. Residues: CASSQYGAYEQYF.

This clonotype was picked up many times. This chain connects TRBV12-3 or TRBV12-4 to TRBJ2-7; D possibly uses TRBD1 or TRBD2 (5 bases each). V gave up 3 bases and J gave up 6 bases, with 18 bases separating them. The CDR3 extends over 15 amino acids. The DNA for the CDR3 is TGTGCCAGCAGTTTCCAGGCTAGCTGGGGACGCGAGCAGTACTTC. It is translated as CASSFQASWGREQYF.

The chain recombines TRBV25-1 with TRBJ1-3; no clear D. Trimming shortened V by 6 bases and J by 4 bases, and 16 bases separated the two germline ends. Germline V gene lookup returns CDR1 MGHDK and CDR2 SYGVNS. The CDR3 sequence is 15 residues long. The CDR3 loop is CASRAPSLVGNTIYF. CDR3 coding DNA: TGTGCCAGCAGAGCCCCGAGCTTGGTGGGAAACACCATATATTTT.

At least ten counts were recorded for this clonotype. CDR3 loop: CASSFGGLSYEQYF. CDR3 nucleotides: TGTGCCAGCAGCTTTGGCGGGCTCTCCTACGAGCAGTACTTC. The genes are TRBV11-2 and TRBJ2-7; D is perhaps TRBD2 (5 bases). Germline V gene lookup returns CDR1 SGHAT and CDR2 FQNNGV. V lost 3 bases to trimming and J lost 0 bases, with 9 bases between them. CDR3 length equals 14 residues. Full variable domain (outside the CDR3, taken from reference TRBV11-2 and TRBJ2-7): EAGVAQSPRYKIIEKRQSVAFWCNPISGHATLYWYQQILGQGPKLLIQFQNNGVVDDSQLPKDRFSAERLKGVDSTLKIQPAKLEDSAVYLCASSFGGLSYEQYFGPGTRLTVT.

This clonotype was counted a few times. The chain carries TRBV6-2 or TRBV6-3 and TRBJ2-1; 8 bases are shared with TRBD2. V was clipped by 3 bases and J by 3 bases; unmatched bases: 4. The CDR3 sequence is 15 residues long. CDR1 is MNHEY, CDR2 SVGEGT, per germline. CDR3 residues: CASSYGAGDYNEQFF. CDR3 nucleotides: TGTGCCAGCAGTTATGGAGCGGGGGACTACAATGAGCAGTTCTTC.

There are many counts of this clonotype. The CDR3 here is CASSTNPGGPYQETQYF. The CDR3 bases are TGTGCCAGCAGCACAAACCCAGGGGGTCCGTACCAAGAGACCCAGTACTTC. The chain combines TRBV7-2 with TRBJ2-5; TRBD1 agrees at 7 bases. V shed 5 bases and J 0 bases; nucleotides not matched to a gene: 12. Germline assignment: CDR1 SGHTA and CDR2 FQGNSA. This CDR3 spans 17 amino acids.

Notes on this clonotype: Being one base from a much bigger clone, this may be a read error. The rearrangement joins TRBV7-2 to TRBJ1-3; 8 nucleotides match TRBD1. CDR1 and CDR2 from the germline V gene are SGHTA and FQGNSA. This CDR3 has 14 amino acids. V gave up 6 bases and J gave up 12 bases; unmatched junction bases: 13. The DNA for the CDR3 is TGTGCCAGCAGACCTCAGGGGGCGTTGGACATCATATATTTT. Encoded protein: CASRPQGALDIIYF. Combining the CDR3 with reference TRBV7-2 and TRBJ1-3 gives the whole variable domain GAGVSQSPSNKVTEKGKDVELRCDPISGHTALYWYRQSLGQGLEFLIYFQGNSAPDKSGLPSDRFSAERTGGSVSTLTIQRTQQEDSAVYLCASRPQGALDIIYFGEGSWLTVV.

There are many counts of this clonotype. The rearrangement joins TRBV6-1 to TRBJ2-7; 9 bases fit TRBD2. The germline V gene has CDR1 MNHNS and CDR2 SASEGT. V was clipped by 5 bases and J by 3 bases; unmatched bases: 8. The CDR3 spans 15 residues. As DNA, the CDR3 is TGTGCCAGCAGTCCTTTTAGCGGGAGTCTCTACGAGCAGTACTTC. Translating it yields CASSPFSGSLYEQYF.

This clonotype was detected many times. Written as DNA, the CDR3 is TGTGCCAGCCTTAGGGAGCCGGGGGGGAACGAGCAGTACTTC. Translation: CASLREPGGNEQYF. This rearrangement joins TRBV2 to TRBJ2-7; TRBD2 aligns across 8 bases. The V gene end was trimmed by 8 bases and the J gene end by 5 bases; junction bases not matched to a gene: 11. CDR3 size: 14 residues. CDR1 SNHLY and CDR2 FYNNEI come from the germline V gene.

This clonotype was picked up a small number of times. V gene TRBV20-1 combines with J gene TRBJ2-5; D call uncertain. This CDR3 contains 14 residues. Looked up from germline, CDR1 is DFQATT and CDR2 is SNEGSKA (reference sequence). Between the trimmed V and J ends, which lost 0 bases and 3 bases, there was a span of 11 bases. The CDR3 loop reads CSARDSGLEETQYF. CDR3 DNA: TGCAGTGCTAGAGATTCGGGCCTAGAAGAGACCCAGTACTTC.

In its sample, this clonotype was seen a few times. This chain links TRBV6-2 or TRBV6-3 with TRBJ2-1; the match to TRBD1 covers 9 bases. The CDR3 is 15 amino acids. Germline values: CDR1 MNHEY, CDR2 SVGEGT. V was pared by 5 bases and J by 6 bases, with 8 bases of the junction left unmatched. The CDR3 region is CASSPDRGMGNEQFF. The CDR3 nucleotides are TGTGCCAGCAGTCCCGACAGGGGGATGGGCAATGAGCAGTTCTTC.

This clonotype was counted at least ten times. The chain recombines TRBV7-2 with TRBJ1-1; D not resolved. The V end was cut by 1 base, the J end by 4 bases, with 10 bases between. Germline CDR1 SGHTA, CDR2 FQGNSA. There are 14 residues in the CDR3. The CDR3 region has the DNA TGTGCCAGCAGCTTAGATATTGCGAGCACTGAAGCTTTCTTT. Protein product: CASSLDIASTEAFF.

The sample holds many counts of this clonotype. The V gene is TRBV6-2 or TRBV6-3, the J gene TRBJ2-5; D may be TRBD1 (6 bases). V was shortened by 0 bases and J by 10 bases, with 15 bases between the two germline ends. CDR1 is MNHEY and CDR2 is SVGEGT in the germline V gene. The CDR3 loop spans 14 amino acids. The CDR3 bases are TGTGCCAGCAGTTACTCGGTTACAGGGATCGTCCAGTACTTC. It yields the protein CASSYSVTGIVQYF.

This clonotype was detected many times. J is TRBJ2-7 and V is TRBV28, with 7 bases lining up with TRBD2. The CDR3 is 14 amino acids. Germline CDR1 is MDHEN and CDR2 is SYDVKM. V lost 6 bases to trimming and J lost 2 bases; unmatched junction nucleotides: 7. The CDR3 coding sequence is TGTGCCAGCAGACCGCTAGCGGACACCTACGAGCAGTACTTC. Its protein product is CASRPLADTYEQYF.